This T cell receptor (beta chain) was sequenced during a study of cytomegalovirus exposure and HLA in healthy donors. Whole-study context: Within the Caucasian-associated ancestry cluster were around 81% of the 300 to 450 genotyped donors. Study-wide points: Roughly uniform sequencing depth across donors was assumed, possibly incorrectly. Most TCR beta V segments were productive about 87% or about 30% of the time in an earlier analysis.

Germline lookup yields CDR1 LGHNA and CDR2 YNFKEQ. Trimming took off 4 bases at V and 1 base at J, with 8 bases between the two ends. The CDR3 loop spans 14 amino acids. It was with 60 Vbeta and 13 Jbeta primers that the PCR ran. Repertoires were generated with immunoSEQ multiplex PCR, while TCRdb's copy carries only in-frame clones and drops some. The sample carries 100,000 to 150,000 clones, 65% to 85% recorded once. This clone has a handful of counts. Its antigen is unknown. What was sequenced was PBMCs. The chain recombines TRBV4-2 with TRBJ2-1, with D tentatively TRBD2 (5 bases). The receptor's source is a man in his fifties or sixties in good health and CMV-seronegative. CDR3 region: CASSPSQSYNEQFF. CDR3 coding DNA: TGTGCCAGCAGCCCTAGCCAATCCTACAATGAGCAGTTCTTC.